Following are 24 T cell receptor beta chains from one sample sequenced in a study of blood T cell repertoires in COVID-19 (dated by TCRdb to 2018 to 2020). Receptor libraries were prepared by the immunoSEQ multiplex PCR assay. TCRdb's version of the immuneACCESS table is confined to in-frame rearrangements and falls short of the full clone set. An unresolved V gene accounts for under half of the shortfall where checked; the remainder is of unknown origin. In this sample the table shows about 250,000 clones, about 91% of which occur a single time. The leading ten clones occupy about 1.3% of the sample. The sequencing sample was made of peripheral blood. These receptor sequences come from a man aged 80 or over with acute or convalescent COVID-19.

The chain links TRBV5-1 to TRBJ1-2, with TRBD1 matching over 8 bases. Germline V lookup: CDR1 SGHRS, CDR2 YFSETQ. The CDR3 length is 16 residues. Germline trimming cut 0 bases from V and 3 bases from J; bases unmatched to any gene: 7. The chain's CDR3 is CASSLAQGARDYGYTF. The CDR3 DNA is TGCGCCAGCAGCTTGGCTCAGGGGGCGCGAGACTATGGCTACACCTTC.

This clone occurred once. V and J are TRBV4-1 and TRBJ2-5, with 11 positions matching TRBD1. Germline CDR1 reads MGHRA; CDR2 reads YSYEKL. The CDR3 contains 17 residues. The J segment lost 3 bases and the V segment lost 0 bases, leaving 6 bases of the junction unmatched. The CDR3 DNA is TGCGCCAGCAGCCAAGATAGAGGGGACAGGGGGAAAGAGACCCAGTACTTC. Its protein product is CASSQDRGDRGKETQYF.

The chain has TRBV9 and TRBJ1-1; D is possibly TRBD1 (5 bases). Germline CDR1 SGDLS, CDR2 YYNGEE. V lost 3 bases and J 0 bases, leaving 21 bases between the germline ends. CDR3 length: 18 amino acids. The CDR3 here is CASSERDQDGGLNTEAFF. CDR3 nucleotide sequence: TGTGCCAGCAGCGAAAGGGACCAGGACGGGGGTTTGAACACTGAAGCTTTCTTT.

This clone came up once. The chain has TRBV27 and TRBJ2-7; D is perhaps TRBD1 (6 bases). The germline V gene has CDR1 MNHEY and CDR2 SMNVEV (reference sequence). Between the trimmed V and J ends, which lost 4 bases and 4 bases, there was a span of 11 bases. The CDR3 loop spans 13 amino acids. The CDR3 spells CASSSNRVYEQYF. The CDR3 bases are TGTGCCAGCAGTTCGAACAGGGTTTACGAGCAGTACTTC.

The chain uses TRBV14 and TRBJ2-2; possible D gene TRBD1, 5 bases. Trimming stripped 4 bases from V and 9 bases from J, with 12 bases between. The CDR3 has 13 residues. CDR1 and CDR2 from the germline V gene are SGHDN and FVKESK. The CDR3 is CASSPGLGRELFF. The CDR3, as DNA: TGTGCCAGCAGCCCAGGGTTAGGCAGGGAGCTGTTTTTT.

The chain joins TRBV7-7 to TRBJ1-5, with D possibly being TRBD1 (5 bases). The V gene lost 0 bases and the J gene lost 1 base, with 16 bases spanning the gap. Per germline, CDR1 SSHAT and CDR2 FNYEAQ (reference sequence). The CDR3 covers 18 residues. The CDR3 loop reads CASSLASVARGSNQPQHF. CDR3 nucleotides: TGTGCCAGCAGCTTAGCTTCTGTAGCCCGGGGGAGCAATCAGCCCCAGCATTTT. The full variable domain, rest sourced from reference TRBV7-7 and TRBJ1-5, is GAGVSQSPRYKVTKRGQDVTLRCDPISSHATLYWYQQALGQGPEFLTYFNYEAQPDKSGLPSDRFSAERPEGSISTLTIQRTEQRDSAMYRCASSLASVARGSNQPQHFGDGTRLSIL.

The chain is built from TRBV7-6 and TRBJ2-3; D gene ambiguous. The CDR3 is made up of 16 amino acids. Germline CDR1 is SGHVS and CDR2 is FNYEAQ. Trimming shortened V by 5 bases and J by 1 base, and 16 bases separated the two germline ends. CDR3 amino acids: CASSPASTQGTDTQYF. CDR3 nucleotide sequence: TGTGCCAGCAGCCCCGCCTCTACCCAGGGCACAGATACGCAGTATTTT.

This chain uses TRBV6-5 with TRBJ2-7; D possibly corresponds to TRBD2 (6 bases). The CDR3 is made up of 13 amino acids. Germline V gene lookup returns CDR1 MNHEY and CDR2 SVGAGI. The V gene lost 6 bases and the J gene lost 6 bases, with 15 bases spanning the gap. CDR3 residues: CASRLTSSLEQYF. CDR3 coding DNA: TGTGCCAGCAGGTTGACTAGTTCTCTCGAGCAGTACTTC.

The gene calls are TRBV5-1 and TRBJ2-3, with 8 positions matching TRBD2. The trim removed 0 bases at V and 4 bases at J, leaving 7 bases unmatched. The CDR3 loop spans 16 amino acids. From germline, CDR1 is SGHRS and CDR2 YFSETQ. Here the CDR3 DNA reads TGCGCCAGCAGCTTGGCCCGCGGGGGGATGGCAGATACGCAGTATTTT. It yields the protein CASSLARGGMADTQYF.

The gene calls are TRBV6-1 and TRBJ1-2; D gene uncertain. CDR3 length: 13 residues. Trimming left V 0 bases short and J 8 bases short, with 10 bases between. CDR1 is MNHNS, CDR2 SASEGT, per germline. In nucleotides, the CDR3 is TGTGCCAGCAGTGAAGCTCATCGAGGGGGCTACACCTTC. Translating gives CASSEAHRGGYTF.

The chain recombines TRBV10-3 with TRBJ2-7, with 9 bases identical to TRBD2. V shed 6 bases and J 5 bases; nucleotides not matched to a gene: 8. Germline values: CDR1 ENHRY, CDR2 SYGVKD. The CDR3 is made up of 14 amino acids. Here the CDR3 reads CAISIWREGHEQYF. The CDR3 DNA reads TGTGCCATCAGCATATGGCGGGAGGGCCACGAGCAGTACTTC.

This chain links TRBV5-1 with TRBJ2-2; TRBD2 matches at 11 bases. CDR1 is SGHRS, CDR2 YFSETQ, per germline. The CDR3 runs to 18 residues. V was pared by 4 bases and J by 2 bases, with 10 bases of the junction left unmatched. This chain's CDR3 is CASSHQTGTSGNTGELFF. Written as DNA, the CDR3 is TGCGCCAGCAGCCATCAAACCGGGACTAGCGGAAACACCGGGGAGCTGTTTTTT.

The chain has TRBV4-3 and TRBJ1-2; D not certain. The CDR3 length is 15 residues. The germline V gene has CDR1 LGHNA and CDR2 YSLEER. Trimming stripped 4 bases from V and 0 bases from J, with 12 bases between. CDR3 region: CASSLARQSNYGYTF. CDR3 sequence (DNA): TGCGCCAGCAGCCTTGCTAGGCAGTCTAACTATGGCTACACCTTC.

The chain's CDR3 is CASRLAGEETQYF. CDR3 DNA: TGTGCCAGCAGGCTAGCGGGGGAAGAGACCCAGTACTTC. The chain joins TRBV4-2 to TRBJ2-5; 10 bases are shared with TRBD2. V lost 6 bases to trimming and J lost 3 bases; unmatched junction nucleotides: 1. The germline gives CDR1 LGHNA, CDR2 YNFKEQ. This CDR3 is 13 amino acids long.

The V gene is TRBV23-1, the J gene TRBJ1-4, with D maybe TRBD1 (6 bases). TRBV23-1 is an ORF; its function is uncertain. Trimming took 1 base from V and 5 from J, leaving 14 bases between them. This CDR3 contains 16 residues. CDR3 protein: CASSQLPGGGNEKLFF. In nucleotides, the CDR3 is TGCGCCAGCAGTCAATTGCCGGGGGGCGGGAATGAAAAACTGTTTTTT.

On this clone: One end of the junction fails to match germline, which may point to a read error. The chain employs TRBV15 and TRBJ1-3; 8 bases agree with TRBD1. The CDR3 spans 13 residues. Germline V lookup: CDR1 LNHNV, CDR2 YYDKDF (reference sequence). The CDR3 region is CATSTGQGNSIYF. The CDR3 bases are TGTGCCACCAGCACAGGACAGGGAAACTCCATATATTTT.

V usage is TRBV4-3 and J usage is TRBJ1-1, with D perhaps matching TRBD1 (6 bases). CDR1 and CDR2 (germline): LGHNA, YSLEER. The CDR3 loop spans 15 amino acids. Trimming removed 1 base at V and 5 bases at J, with 14 bases between. The chain's CDR3 is CASSQADSPGTEAFF. The CDR3, as DNA: TGCGCCAGCAGCCAAGCGGACAGCCCTGGGACTGAAGCTTTCTTT.

V usage is TRBV19 and J usage is TRBJ1-2; D is unresolved. This CDR3 is 15 amino acids long. Germline assignment: CDR1 LNHDA and CDR2 SQIVND (reference sequence). V was pared by 2 bases and J by 5 bases, with 15 bases between. DNA of the CDR3: TGTGCCAGTAGTATACGTGCGGGGAACGAGTATGGCTACACCTTC. This gives the protein CASSIRAGNEYGYTF.

The chain joins TRBV4-3 to TRBJ2-5; D possibly corresponds to TRBD1 (5 bases). Trimming shortened V by 1 base and J by 2 bases, and 11 bases separated the two germline ends. The CDR3 is 15 amino acids. The V gene's germline CDR1 is LGHNA and CDR2 YSLEER. The DNA of the CDR3 is TGCGCCAGCAGCCAAGGATGGGGCAGACAAGAGACCCAGTACTTC. It yields the protein CASSQGWGRQETQYF.

The V and J genes are TRBV5-1 and TRBJ1-1; 7 nucleotides line up with TRBD1. V was clipped by 3 bases and J by 9 bases; unmatched bases: 5. Germline CDR1 and CDR2: SGHRS and YFSETQ. The CDR3 contains 12 residues. The CDR3 DNA reads as TGCGCCAGCAGCTCCCGACAGGGACAAGCTTTCTTT. Translated, it gives CASSSRQGQAFF.

The chain has TRBV6-5 and TRBJ2-5; weak D call: TRBD1 (5 bases). V was clipped by 10 bases and J by 5 bases, with 23 bases between them. CDR3 size: 15 residues. Germline values: CDR1 MNHEY, CDR2 SVGAGI. CDR3 coding DNA: TGTGCCACCTCAGGTGGACCAGACAGTGGCGAGACCCAGTACTTC. It translates to CATSGGPDSGETQYF.

The rearrangement uses TRBV7-9 and TRBJ1-6; D call uncertain. Looked up from germline, CDR1 is SEHNR and CDR2 is FQNEAQ (reference sequence). The V and J ends lost 5 bases and 7 bases respectively, with 12 bases between them. This CDR3 contains 14 residues. The CDR3 loop is CASSTERGNSPLHF. The CDR3 nucleotides are TGTGCCAGCAGCACCGAAAGAGGCAATTCACCCCTCCACTTT.

The V call is TRBV19, the J call TRBJ1-1; D unclear. The CDR3 has 13 residues. The V end lost 0 bases, the J end lost 7 bases, and 9 bases lay between the germline ends. The germline V gene encodes CDR1 LNHDA and CDR2 SQIVND (reference sequence). The CDR3 loop reads CASSIEERSEAFF. The CDR3 nucleotides read TGTGCCAGTAGTATAGAGGAGCGGAGTGAAGCTTTCTTT.

The gene calls are TRBV15 and TRBJ1-5; maybe TRBD1 (5 bases). The CDR3 totals 16 residues. Germline V gene data show CDR1 as LNHNV and CDR2 as YYDKDF (reference sequence). V was cut by 4 bases and J by 5 bases, with 18 bases left in between. As DNA, the CDR3 is TGTGCCACCAGCATCAGATCTCGGGCAGGGCATCAGCCCCAGCATTTT. Amino acids: CATSIRSRAGHQPQHF. The entire variable domain, with the rest obtained from reference TRBV15 and TRBJ1-5, is as follows: DAMVIQNPRYQVTQFGKPVTLSCSQTLNHNVMYWYQQKSSQAPKLLFHYYDKDFNNEADTPDNFQSRRPNTSFCFLDIRSPGLGDTAMYLCATSIRSRAGHQPQHFGDGTRLSIL.